Only a few counts were recorded for the clone carrying this T cell receptor beta chain. Its antigen is not identified. The data stem from a study of cytomegalovirus exposure and HLA in healthy donors. Whole-study context: Most donors, 80% to 90% of a few hundred genotyped, fell in the Caucasian-associated ancestry cluster.

Study-wide findings and caveats: No immune exposure information besides CMV serostatus was available.

PCR amplification relied on 60 Vbeta primers (plus 13 Jbeta primers). The repertoire was sequenced with immunoSEQ multiplex PCR; TCRdb's copy has only in-frame clones and lacks some. Among 170,000 or so clones, just over 75% were seen once, and the ten largest hold 1.4%. Healthy bone marrow donors made up the cohort. CDR3 length: 15 amino acids. CDR1 is SGHRS, CDR2 YFSETQ, per germline. Unmatched junction bases numbered 9, after V lost 7 bases and J lost 0 bases. The chain recombines TRBV5-1 with TRBJ2-5; 7 nucleotides align to TRBD2. Sequencing was performed on PBMCs. The TCR originated in a woman under 40 in good health and CMV-seropositive. The CDR3 sequence: CASSPPGTNQETQYF. CDR3 nucleotide sequence: TGCGCCAGCTCGCCGCCTGGGACTAACCAAGAGACCCAGTACTTC.